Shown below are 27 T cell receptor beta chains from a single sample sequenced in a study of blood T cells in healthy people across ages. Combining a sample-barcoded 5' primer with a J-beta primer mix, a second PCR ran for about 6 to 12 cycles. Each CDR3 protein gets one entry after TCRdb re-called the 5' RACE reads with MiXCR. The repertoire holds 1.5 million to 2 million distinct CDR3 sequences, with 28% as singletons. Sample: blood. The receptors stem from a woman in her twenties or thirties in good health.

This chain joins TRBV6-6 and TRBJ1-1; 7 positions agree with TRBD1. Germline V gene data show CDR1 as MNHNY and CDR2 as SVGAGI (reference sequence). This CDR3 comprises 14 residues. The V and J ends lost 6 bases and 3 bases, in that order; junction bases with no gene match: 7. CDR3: CASRLDREYTEAFF. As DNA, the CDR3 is TGTGCCAGCAGACTTGACAGGGAGTACACTGAAGCTTTCTTT.

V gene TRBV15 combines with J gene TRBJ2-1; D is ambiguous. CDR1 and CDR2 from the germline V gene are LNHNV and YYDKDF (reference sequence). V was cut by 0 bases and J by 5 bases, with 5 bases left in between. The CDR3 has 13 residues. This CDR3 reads CATSRDPDNEQFF. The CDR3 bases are TGTGCCACCAGCAGAGATCCAGACAATGAGCAGTTCTTC.

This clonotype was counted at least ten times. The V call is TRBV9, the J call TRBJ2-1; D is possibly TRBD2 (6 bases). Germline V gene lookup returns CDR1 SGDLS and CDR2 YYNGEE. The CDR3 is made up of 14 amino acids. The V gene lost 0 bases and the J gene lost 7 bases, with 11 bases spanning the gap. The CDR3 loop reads CASSVGGGTNEQFF. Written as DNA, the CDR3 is TGTGCCAGCAGCGTAGGTGGAGGGACGAATGAGCAGTTCTTC.

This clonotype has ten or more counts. CDR3 in amino acids: CSVQGVYGYTF. CDR3 coding DNA: TGCAGCGTGCAGGGGGTCTATGGCTACACCTTC. This chain connects TRBV29-1 to TRBJ1-2, with 7 bases fitting TRBD1. The CDR3 is 11 residues long. The V gene end was trimmed by 6 bases and the J gene end by 4 bases; junction bases not matched to a gene: 2. Germline V gene sequence: CDR1 SQVTM, CDR2 ANQGSEA. The full variable domain, its missing parts supplied by reference TRBV29-1 and TRBJ1-2, is SAVISQKPSRDICQRGTSLTIQCQVDSQVTMMFWYRQQPGQSLTLIATANQGSEATYESGFVIDKFPISRPNLTFSTLTVSNMSPEDSSIYLCSVQGVYGYTFGSGTRLTVV.

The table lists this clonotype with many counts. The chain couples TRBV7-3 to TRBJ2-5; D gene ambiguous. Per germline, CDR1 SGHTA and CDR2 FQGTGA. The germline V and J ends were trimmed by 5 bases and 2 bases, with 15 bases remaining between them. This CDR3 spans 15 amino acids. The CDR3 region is CASSPIATEQETQYF. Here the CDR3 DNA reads TGTGCCAGCAGCCCTATCGCTACCGAACAAGAGACCCAGTACTTC.

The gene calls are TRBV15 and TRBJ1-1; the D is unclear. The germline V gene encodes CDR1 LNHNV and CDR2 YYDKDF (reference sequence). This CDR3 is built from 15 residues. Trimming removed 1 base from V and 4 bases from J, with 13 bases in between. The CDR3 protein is CATSRVRVHGTEAFF. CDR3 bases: TGTGCCACCAGCAGAGTGAGAGTCCATGGCACTGAAGCTTTCTTT.

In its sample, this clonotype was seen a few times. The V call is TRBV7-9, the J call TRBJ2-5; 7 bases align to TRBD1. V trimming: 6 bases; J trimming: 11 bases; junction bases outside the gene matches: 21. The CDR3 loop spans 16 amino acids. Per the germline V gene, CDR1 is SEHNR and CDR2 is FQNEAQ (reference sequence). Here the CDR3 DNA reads TGTGCCAGCAGAGCGGATTCGGGACAGCAGAACAATGAGCAGTACTTC. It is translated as CASRADSGQQNNEQYF.

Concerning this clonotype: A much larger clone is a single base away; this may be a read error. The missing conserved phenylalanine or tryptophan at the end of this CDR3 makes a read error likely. DNA for the CDR3: TGTGCCAGCAGCTTAGGAGGGACAGGGGGGTATGAGCAGTTCTCC. It encodes CASSLGGTGGYEQFS. This chain links TRBV7-2 with TRBJ2-1; 11 positions agree with TRBD1. The ends lost 1 base at V and 8 bases at J; junction bases unmatched: 4. Germline lookup yields CDR1 SGHTA and CDR2 FQGNSA. There are 15 residues in the CDR3.

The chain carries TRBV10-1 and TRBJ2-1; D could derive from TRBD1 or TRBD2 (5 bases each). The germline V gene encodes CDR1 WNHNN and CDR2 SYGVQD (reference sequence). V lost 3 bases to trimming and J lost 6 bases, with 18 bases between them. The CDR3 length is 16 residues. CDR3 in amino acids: CASSDYRGPPGNEQFF. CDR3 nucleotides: TGCGCCAGCAGTGACTACCGGGGCCCCCCTGGCAATGAGCAGTTCTTC.

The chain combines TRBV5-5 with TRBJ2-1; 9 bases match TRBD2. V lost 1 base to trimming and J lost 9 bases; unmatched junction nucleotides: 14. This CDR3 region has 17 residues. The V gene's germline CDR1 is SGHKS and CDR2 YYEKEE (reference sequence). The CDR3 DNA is TGTGCCAGCAGCTTGCGAGGGGCTAGCGGGATAGGGGTTGAGCAGTTCTTC. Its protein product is CASSLRGASGIGVEQFF.

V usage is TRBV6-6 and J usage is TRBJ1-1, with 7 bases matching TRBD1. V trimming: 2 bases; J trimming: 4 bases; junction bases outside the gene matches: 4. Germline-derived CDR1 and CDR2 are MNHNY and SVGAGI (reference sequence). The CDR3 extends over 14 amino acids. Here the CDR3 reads CASSYDRAGTEAFF. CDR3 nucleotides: TGTGCCAGCAGTTACGACAGGGCGGGCACTGAAGCTTTCTTT.

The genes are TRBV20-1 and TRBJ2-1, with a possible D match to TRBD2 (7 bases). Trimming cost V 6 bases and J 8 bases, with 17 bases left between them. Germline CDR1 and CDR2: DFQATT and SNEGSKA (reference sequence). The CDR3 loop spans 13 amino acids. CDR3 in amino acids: CSARRGGWDEQFF. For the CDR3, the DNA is TGCAGTGCGAGGAGGGGGGGTTGGGATGAGCAGTTCTTC.

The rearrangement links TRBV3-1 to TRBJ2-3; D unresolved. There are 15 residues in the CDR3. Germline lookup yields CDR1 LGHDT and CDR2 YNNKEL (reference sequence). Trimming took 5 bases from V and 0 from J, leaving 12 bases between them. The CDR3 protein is CASSGTRPSTDTQYF. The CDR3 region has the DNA TGTGCCAGCAGCGGAACGAGGCCTAGCACAGATACGCAGTATTTT.

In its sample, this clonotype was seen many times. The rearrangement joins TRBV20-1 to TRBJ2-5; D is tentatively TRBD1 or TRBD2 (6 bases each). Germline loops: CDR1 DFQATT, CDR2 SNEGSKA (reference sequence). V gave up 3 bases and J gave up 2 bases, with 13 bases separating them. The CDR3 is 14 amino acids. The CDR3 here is CSASPGALQETQYF. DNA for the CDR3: TGCAGTGCTAGTCCGGGGGCCTTACAAGAGACCCAGTACTTC.

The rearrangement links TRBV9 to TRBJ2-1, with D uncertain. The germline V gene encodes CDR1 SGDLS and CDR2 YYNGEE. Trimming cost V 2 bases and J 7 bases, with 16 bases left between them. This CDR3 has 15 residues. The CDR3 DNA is TGTGCCAGCAGCGTGAGTCAGGCCTACCGGAATGAGCAGTTCTTC. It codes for CASSVSQAYRNEQFF.

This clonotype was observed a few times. CDR3 sequence: CAWSTGTGSTDTQYF. The CDR3 DNA is TGTGCCTGGAGTACCGGGACAGGGTCAACAGATACGCAGTATTTT. The chain uses TRBV30 and TRBJ2-3, with 9 bases identical to TRBD1. V was clipped by 2 bases and J by 3 bases; unmatched bases: 6. Germline CDR1 and CDR2: GTSNPN and SVGIG (reference sequence). This CDR3 has 15 residues.

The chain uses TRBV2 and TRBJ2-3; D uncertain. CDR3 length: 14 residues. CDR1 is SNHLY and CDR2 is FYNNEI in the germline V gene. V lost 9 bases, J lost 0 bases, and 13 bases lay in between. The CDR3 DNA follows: TGTGCCAGTTCGACCACTCGTAGCACAGATACGCAGTATTTT. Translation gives CASSTTRSTDTQYF.

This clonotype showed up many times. The CDR3 spells CSASGGSNEQFF. In nucleotides, the CDR3 is TGCAGTGCTAGCGGGGGTTCGAATGAGCAGTTCTTC. The chain employs TRBV20-1 and TRBJ2-1, with TRBD2 as a possible D gene (6 bases). CDR1 is DFQATT and CDR2 is SNEGSKA in the germline V gene (reference sequence). With 3 bases removed from V and 7 bases from J, the gap between germline ends came to 10 bases. The CDR3 is made up of 12 amino acids.

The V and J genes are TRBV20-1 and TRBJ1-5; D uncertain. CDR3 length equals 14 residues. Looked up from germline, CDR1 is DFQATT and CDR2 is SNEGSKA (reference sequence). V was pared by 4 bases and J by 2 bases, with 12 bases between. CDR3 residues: CSANGEYRNQPQHF. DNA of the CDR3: TGCAGTGCTAACGGGGAATATCGCAATCAGCCCCAGCATTTT.

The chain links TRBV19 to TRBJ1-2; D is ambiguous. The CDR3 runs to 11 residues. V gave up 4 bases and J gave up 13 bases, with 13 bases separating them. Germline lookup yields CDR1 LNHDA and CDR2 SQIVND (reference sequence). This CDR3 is CASSKNIVATF. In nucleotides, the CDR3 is TGTGCCAGTAGTAAAAACATCGTCGCCACCTTC.

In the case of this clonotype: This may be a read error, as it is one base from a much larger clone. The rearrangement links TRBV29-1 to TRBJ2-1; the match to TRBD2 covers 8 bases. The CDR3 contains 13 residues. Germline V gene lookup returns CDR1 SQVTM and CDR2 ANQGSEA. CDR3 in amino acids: CSVVASGYSEQFF. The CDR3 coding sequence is TGCAGCGTTGTGGCTAGCGGGTACAGTGAGCAGTTCTTC.

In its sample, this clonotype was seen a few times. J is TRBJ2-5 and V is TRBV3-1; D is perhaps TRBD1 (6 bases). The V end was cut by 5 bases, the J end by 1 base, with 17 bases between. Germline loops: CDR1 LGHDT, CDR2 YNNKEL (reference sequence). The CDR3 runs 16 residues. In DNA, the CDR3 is TGTGCCAGCAGCTATAGTGGACAGCCACTCCAAGAGACCCAGTACTTC. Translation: CASSYSGQPLQETQYF.

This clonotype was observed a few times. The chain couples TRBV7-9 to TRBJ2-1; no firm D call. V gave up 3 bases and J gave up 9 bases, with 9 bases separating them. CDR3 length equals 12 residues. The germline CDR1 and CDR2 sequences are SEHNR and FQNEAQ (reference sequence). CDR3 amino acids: CASSLSISEQFF. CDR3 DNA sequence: TGTGCCAGCAGCTTGAGTATTAGTGAGCAGTTCTTC. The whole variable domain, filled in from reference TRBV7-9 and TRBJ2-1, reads DTGVSQNPRHKITKRGQNVTFRCDPISEHNRLYWYRQTLGQGPEFLTYFQNEAQLEKSRLLSDRFSAERPKGSFSTLEIQRTEQGDSAMYLCASSLSISEQFFGPGTRLTVL.

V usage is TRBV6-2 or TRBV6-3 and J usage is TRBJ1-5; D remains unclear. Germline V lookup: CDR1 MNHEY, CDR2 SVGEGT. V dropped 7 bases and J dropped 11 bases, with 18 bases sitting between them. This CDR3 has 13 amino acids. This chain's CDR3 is CASTRIGGSAQHF. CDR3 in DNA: TGTGCCAGCACCCGGATAGGTGGTTCGGCCCAGCATTTT.

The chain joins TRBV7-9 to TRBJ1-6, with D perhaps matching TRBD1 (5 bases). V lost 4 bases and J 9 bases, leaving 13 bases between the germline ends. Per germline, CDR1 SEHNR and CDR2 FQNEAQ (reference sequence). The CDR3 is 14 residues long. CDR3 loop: CASSSTVKSSPLHF. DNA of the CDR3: TGTGCCAGCAGCTCGACAGTCAAGAGTTCACCCCTCCACTTT.

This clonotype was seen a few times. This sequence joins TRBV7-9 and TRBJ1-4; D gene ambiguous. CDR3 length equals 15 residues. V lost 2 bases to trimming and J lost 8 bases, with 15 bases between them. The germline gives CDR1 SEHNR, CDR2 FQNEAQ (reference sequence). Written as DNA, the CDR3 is TGTGCCAGCAGCTTACCGGACGAGGTGGAGGAAAAACTGTTTTTT. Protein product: CASSLPDEVEEKLFF.

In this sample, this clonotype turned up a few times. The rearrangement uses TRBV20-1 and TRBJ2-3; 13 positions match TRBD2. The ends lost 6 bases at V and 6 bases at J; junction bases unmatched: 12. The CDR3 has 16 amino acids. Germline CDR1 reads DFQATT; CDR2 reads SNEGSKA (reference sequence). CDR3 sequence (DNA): TGCAGTGCCATGACTAGCGGGGGGCTTCTACGCGATACGCAGTATTTT. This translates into CSAMTSGGLLRDTQYF.